This TCR beta chain stems from a study of cytomegalovirus exposure and HLA in healthy donors. The study, taken as a whole, reports: The study flagged roughly 150 TCR beta chains as cytomegalovirus-associated.

Remarks on this clone: The antigen is not known.

Vbeta (60) and Jbeta (13) primers were used in the PCR. Clones were read by immunoSEQ multiplex PCR, and TCRdb kept only the in-frame ones, dropping some. The table records under 150,000 clones, 80% of them present only once. The length of the CDR3 is 15 residues. Trimming removed 9 bases from V and 0 bases from J, with 14 bases in between. Per germline, CDR1 ENHRY and CDR2 SYGVKD. V is TRBV10-3 and J is TRBJ2-2; D unclear. The source of this sequence is a male donor in good health and CMV-seronegative. The sequenced sample consisted of PBMCs. CDR3 loop: CAIWAGGANTGELFF. The DNA for the CDR3 is TGTGCCATTTGGGCCGGTGGTGCGAACACCGGGGAGCTGTTTTTT.